A single T cell receptor beta chain is shown here with its context. The antigen is not known. The PCR made use of 60 Vbeta and 13 Jbeta primers. Assay: immunoSEQ multiplex PCR; the TCRdb copy retains only in-frame clones and omits some. The sample holds about 81,000 clones; just over 75% are singletons and the top ten take more than 2.5%. Losses at the gene ends were 1 base for V and 2 bases for J; bases not matched to a gene: 3. The CDR3 covers 15 residues. Germline V CDR1 and CDR2: SGHTA, FQGTGA. The data derive from a study of cytomegalovirus exposure and HLA in healthy donors. Study outcomes and limitations: Some TCR beta chains (roughly 160 of them) were listed as cytomegalovirus-associated. There was a cluster of highly shared sequence variants that was likely a sequencing artifact. A later analysis found most CMV-associated TCR beta chains apparently HLA-restricted.

The sequence derives from a man in his fifties in good health and CMV-seropositive. Input material: PBMCs. The chain carries TRBV7-3 and TRBJ2-5; 8 bases fit TRBD2. The CDR3 DNA sequence: TGTGCCAGCAGCTTAAGCGGGGGGAAACAAGAGACCCAGTACTTC. It codes for CASSLSGGKQETQYF.